The rows below give T cell receptor beta chains drawn from one sample of a study of identical twins. TCRdb fed the 5' RACE reads into MiXCR, producing one record per CDR3 protein. The sample includes 600,000 to 700,000 distinct CDR3 sequences, 21% of them seen just once. These same records also appear under a second study, on T cells expressing NK-cell markers.

The material sequenced was PBMCs. Receptor source: a woman aged 18 to 35 in good health. The CDR3 runs from the conserved cysteine through the conserved F or W. D genes are given only for firm matches. Not every row has a clone size; where given, it reads once, few, many or a size class.

v_call	clone_size	d_call	j_call	cdr3_aa	cdr3_nt
TRBV15	NA	TRBD2	TRBJ2-2	CATGPELAVTGELFF	TGTGCCACCGGCCCCGAGCTAGCGGTTACCGGGGAGCTGTTTTTT
TRBV5-1	few	NA	TRBJ1-2	CASSFGDMTGTNGYTF	TGCGCCAGCAGCTTTGGGGACATGACCGGGACAAATGGCTACACCTTC
TRBV11-2	NA	TRBD2	TRBJ2-4	CASSLDATSWNIQYF	TGTGCCAGCAGCTTAGATGCGACTAGCTGGAACATTCAGTACTTC
TRBV6-1	few	TRBD1	TRBJ2-7	CASSRSPGGRGSEQYF	TGTGCCAGCAGTAGATCCCCAGGGGGAAGGGGGTCAGAGCAGTACTTC
TRBV5-6	many	NA	TRBJ2-1	CASSFGGPVVEQFF	TGTGCCAGCAGCTTTGGCGGACCGGTGGTAGAGCAGTTCTTC
TRBV5-1	few	NA	TRBJ2-7	CATSPGAWNSYEQYF	TGCGCCACCAGCCCGGGAGCGTGGAATTCCTACGAGCAGTACTTC
TRBV20-1	NA	NA	TRBJ2-3	CSSVLRGGTQYF	TGCAGTTCAGTCCTACGGGGTGGTACGCAGTATTTT
TRBV14	NA	TRBD1	TRBJ1-2	CASSQTTWTGGYGYTF	TGTGCCAGCAGCCAAACTACCTGGACAGGGGGCTATGGCTACACCTTC
TRBV5-1	NA	NA	TRBJ2-1	CASSLGGGRNNEQFF	TGCGCCAGCAGCTTGGGTGGGGGGCGCAACAATGAGCAGTTCTTC
TRBV9	many	NA	TRBJ1-1	CASSVEGDGYTEAFF	TGTGCCAGCAGCGTAGAAGGGGACGGGTACACTGAAGCTTTCTTT
TRBV5-1	few	TRBD2	TRBJ2-3	CASSFSSGGPGDTQYF	TGCGCCAGCAGCTTCTCTAGCGGGGGCCCTGGAGATACGCAGTATTTT
TRBV10-3	NA	NA	TRBJ2-1	CAISESNWNEQFF	TGTGCCATCAGTGAGTCGAACTGGAATGAGCAGTTCTTC
TRBV18	NA	NA	TRBJ2-7	CASSPPSASYEQYF	TGTGCCAGCTCACCACCGAGCGCCAGCTACGAGCAGTACTTC
TRBV6-7	NA	NA	TRBJ1-2	CASSYMRSYTF	TGTGCCAGCAGTTACATGAGGAGCTACACCTTC
TRBV19	once	NA	TRBJ2-5	CASLGRDGSQYF	TGTGCCAGTCTGGGCAGGGACGGGTCCCAGTACTTC
TRBV3-1	NA	NA	TRBJ1-6	CASSQGARTNSPLHF	TGTGCCAGCAGCCAAGGGGCCAGGACTAATTCACCCCTCCACTTT
TRBV20-1	few	TRBD2	TRBJ2-7	CSAGGGNSYEQYF	TGCAGTGCTGGGGGGGGGAACTCCTACGAGCAGTACTTC
TRBV7-2	few	TRBD2	TRBJ2-5	CASLSGMGETQYF	TGTGCCAGCCTTAGCGGGATGGGGGAGACCCAGTACTTC
TRBV20-1	few	NA	TRBJ2-7	CSAKYNEVHEQYF	TGCAGTGCTAAGTATAATGAGGTCCACGAGCAGTACTTC
TRBV7-6	NA	TRBD2	TRBJ2-1	CASSPLAGGSWNEQFF	TGTGCCAGCAGCCCCCTAGCGGGAGGGTCGTGGAATGAGCAGTTCTTC
TRBV7-2	NA	NA	TRBJ1-2	CASSVAGVKYGYTF	TGTGCCAGCAGCGTCGCAGGGGTGAAGTATGGCTACACCTTC
TRBV19	NA	NA	TRBJ1-2	CASSMGTRYPNYGYTF	TGTGCCAGTAGTATGGGTACGAGGTATCCTAACTATGGCTACACCTTC
TRBV20-1	many	NA	TRBJ2-7	CSAREWSNEQYF	TGCAGTGCTAGAGAGTGGAGTAACGAGCAGTACTTC
TRBV7-2	NA	NA	TRBJ2-1	CASSNRASDNEQFF	TGTGCCAGCAGCAATCGGGCTTCGGACAATGAGCAGTTCTTC
TRBV7-9	NA	TRBD1	TRBJ1-1	CASSVLGQGGTEAFF	TGTGCCAGCAGCGTCCTAGGACAGGGTGGCACTGAAGCTTTCTTT
TRBV20-1	few	NA	TRBJ2-5	CSARIGSIETQYF	TGCAGTGCTAGAATCGGGTCCATTGAGACCCAGTACTTC
TRBV29-1	NA	NA	TRBJ2-5	CSVVRPEETQYF	TGCAGCGTTGTGCGACCAGAAGAGACCCAGTACTTC
TRBV15	many	NA	TRBJ2-1	CATSRGDHNEQFF	TGTGCCACCAGCAGGGGGGACCACAATGAGCAGTTCTTC
TRBV29-1	many	NA	TRBJ1-1	CSVANTEAFF	TGCAGCGTTGCAAACACTGAAGCTTTCTTT
TRBV5-1	NA	TRBD2	TRBJ2-2	CASTYLAGINTGELFF	TGCGCCAGCACTTATCTAGCGGGAATTAACACCGGGGAGCTGTTTTTT